This TCR beta chain was identified during a study of cytotoxic CD8 clonotypes in ibrutinib-treated CLL. Clones were read by immunoSEQ multiplex PCR, and TCRdb kept only the in-frame ones, dropping some. The sample contains about 300,000 clones, 60% to 80% of which appear only once. CDR3 length equals 15 residues. From germline, CDR1 is SGHTS and CDR2 YDEGEE. The germline V and J ends were trimmed by 4 bases and 4 bases, with 17 bases remaining between them. This chain connects TRBV5-8 to TRBJ2-5; a weak D match, TRBD2 (7 bases). This clonotype originated in a human donor with chronic lymphocytic leukemia. The input for sequencing was PBMCs, taken at disease progression, from a patient treated with ibrutinib. CDR3 amino acids: CASSPPRGAGETQYF. CDR3 bases: TGTGCCAGCAGCCCGCCCCGGGGGGCGGGAGAGACCCAGTACTTC. Supplemented by reference TRBV5-8 and TRBJ2-5, the full variable domain reads EAGVTQSPTHLIKTRGQQATLRCSPISGHTSVYWYQQALGLGLQFLLWYDEGEERNRGNFPPRFSGRQFPNYSSELNVNALELEDSALYLCASSPPRGAGETQYFGPGTRLLVL.